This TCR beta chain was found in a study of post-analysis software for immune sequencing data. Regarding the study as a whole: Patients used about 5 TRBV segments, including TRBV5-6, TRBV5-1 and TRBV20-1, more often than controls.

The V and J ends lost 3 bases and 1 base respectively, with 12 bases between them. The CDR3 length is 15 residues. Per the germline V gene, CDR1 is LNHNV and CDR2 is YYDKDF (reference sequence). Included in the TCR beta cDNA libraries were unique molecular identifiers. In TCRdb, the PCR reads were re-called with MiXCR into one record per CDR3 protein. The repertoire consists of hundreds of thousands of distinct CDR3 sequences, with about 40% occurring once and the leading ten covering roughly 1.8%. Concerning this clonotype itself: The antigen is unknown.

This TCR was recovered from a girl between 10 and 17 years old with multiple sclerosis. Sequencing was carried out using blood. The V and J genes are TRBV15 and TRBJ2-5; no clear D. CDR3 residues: CATSRGRDPQETQYF. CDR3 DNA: TGTGCCACCAGCAGGGGCCGAGATCCCCAAGAGACCCAGTACTTC.